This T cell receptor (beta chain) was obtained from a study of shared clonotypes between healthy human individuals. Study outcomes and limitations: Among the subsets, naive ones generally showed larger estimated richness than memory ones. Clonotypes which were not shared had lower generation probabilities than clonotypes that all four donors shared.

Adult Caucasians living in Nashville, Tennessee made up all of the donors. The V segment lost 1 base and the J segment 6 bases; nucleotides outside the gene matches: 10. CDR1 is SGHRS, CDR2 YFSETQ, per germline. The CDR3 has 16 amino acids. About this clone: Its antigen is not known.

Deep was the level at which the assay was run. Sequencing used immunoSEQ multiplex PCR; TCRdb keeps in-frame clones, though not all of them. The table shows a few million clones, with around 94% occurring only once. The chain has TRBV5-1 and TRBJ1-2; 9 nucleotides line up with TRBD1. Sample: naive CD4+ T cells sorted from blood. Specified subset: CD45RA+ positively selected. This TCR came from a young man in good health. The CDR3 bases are TGCGCCAGCAGCTTGATCTCCACAGGGGGCGTCCATGGCTACACCTTC. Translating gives CASSLISTGGVHGYTF.